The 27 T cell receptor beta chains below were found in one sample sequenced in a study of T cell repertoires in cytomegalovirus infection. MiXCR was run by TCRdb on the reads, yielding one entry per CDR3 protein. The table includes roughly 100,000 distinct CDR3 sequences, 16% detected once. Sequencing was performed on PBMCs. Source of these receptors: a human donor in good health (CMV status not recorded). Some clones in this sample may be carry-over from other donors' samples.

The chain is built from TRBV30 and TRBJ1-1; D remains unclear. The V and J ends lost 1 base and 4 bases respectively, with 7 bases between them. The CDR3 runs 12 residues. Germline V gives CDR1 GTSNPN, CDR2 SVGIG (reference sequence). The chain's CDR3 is CAWSGSSTEAFF. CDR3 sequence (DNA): TGTGCCTGGAGTGGGTCGAGCACTGAAGCTTTCTTT.

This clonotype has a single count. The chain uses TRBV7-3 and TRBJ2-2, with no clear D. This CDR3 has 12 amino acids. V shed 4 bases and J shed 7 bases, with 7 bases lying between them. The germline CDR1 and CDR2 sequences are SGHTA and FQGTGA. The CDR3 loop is CASSSRGGELFF. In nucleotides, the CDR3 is TGTGCCAGCAGCTCTCGAGGCGGGGAGCTGTTTTTT.

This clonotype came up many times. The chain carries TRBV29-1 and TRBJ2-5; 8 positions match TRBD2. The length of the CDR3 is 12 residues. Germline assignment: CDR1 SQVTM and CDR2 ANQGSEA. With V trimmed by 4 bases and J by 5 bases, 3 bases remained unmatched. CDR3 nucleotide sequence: TGCAGCGTTGTGCGGGGGGCTGAGACCCAGTACTTC. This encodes CSVVRGAETQYF.

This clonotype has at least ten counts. CDR3 DNA: TGTGCCATCAGACCATCAGAGTCCTACGAGCAGTACTTC. Its protein product is CAIRPSESYEQYF. The V and J genes are TRBV10-3 and TRBJ2-7; D not certain. The CDR3 runs 13 residues. V was trimmed by 6 bases and J by 1 base, leaving 10 bases between them. Germline-derived CDR1 and CDR2 are ENHRY and SYGVKD.

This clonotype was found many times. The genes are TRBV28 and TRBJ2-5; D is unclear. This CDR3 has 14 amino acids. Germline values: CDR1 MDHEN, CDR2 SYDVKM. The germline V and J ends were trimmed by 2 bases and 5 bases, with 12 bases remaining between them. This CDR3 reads CASSLMGWWETQYF. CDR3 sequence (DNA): TGTGCCAGCAGTTTAATGGGTTGGTGGGAGACCCAGTACTTC. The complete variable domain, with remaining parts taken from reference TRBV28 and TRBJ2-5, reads DVKVTQSSRYLVKRTGEKVFLECVQDMDHENMFWYRQDPGLGLRLIYFSYDVKMKEKGDIPEGYSVSREKKERFSLILESASTNQTSMYLCASSLMGWWETQYFGPGTRLLVL.

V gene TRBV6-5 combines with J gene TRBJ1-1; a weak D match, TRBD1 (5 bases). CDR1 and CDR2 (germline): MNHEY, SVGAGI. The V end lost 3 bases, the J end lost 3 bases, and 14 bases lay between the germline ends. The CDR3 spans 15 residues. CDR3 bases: TGTGCCAGCAGTTATGGGGCAGGCCAAGACACTGAAGCTTTCTTT. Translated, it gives CASSYGAGQDTEAFF.

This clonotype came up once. CDR3 in amino acids: CSAPKGDSGTQYF. Here the CDR3 DNA reads TGCAGTGCCCCCAAGGGGGACTCTGGCACGCAGTATTTT. The chain recombines TRBV20-1 with TRBJ2-3; D is tentatively TRBD1 or TRBD2 (6 bases each). V was pared by 6 bases and J by 9 bases, with 19 bases between. The CDR3 totals 13 residues. The germline V gene encodes CDR1 DFQATT and CDR2 SNEGSKA (reference sequence).

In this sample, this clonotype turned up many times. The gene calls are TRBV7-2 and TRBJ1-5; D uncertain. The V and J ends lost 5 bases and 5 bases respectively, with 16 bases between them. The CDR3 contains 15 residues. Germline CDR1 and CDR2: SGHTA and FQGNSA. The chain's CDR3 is CASSTHDRQDQPQHF. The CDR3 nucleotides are TGTGCCAGCAGCACGCACGACCGCCAAGATCAGCCCCAGCATTTT.

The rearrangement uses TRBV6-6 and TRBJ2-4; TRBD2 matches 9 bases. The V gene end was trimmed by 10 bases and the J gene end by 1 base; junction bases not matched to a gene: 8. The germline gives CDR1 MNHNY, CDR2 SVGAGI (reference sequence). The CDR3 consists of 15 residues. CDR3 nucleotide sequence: TGTGCCACCCAGACTAGCGGAGGGGCCAAAAACATTCAGTACTTC. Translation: CATQTSGGAKNIQYF.

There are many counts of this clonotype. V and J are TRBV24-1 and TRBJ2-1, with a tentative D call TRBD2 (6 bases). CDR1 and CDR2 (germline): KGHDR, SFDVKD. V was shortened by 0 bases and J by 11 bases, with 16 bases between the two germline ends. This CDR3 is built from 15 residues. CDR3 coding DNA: TGTGCCACCAGTGATTTGCGGGGCGGGGTTGGAAAGCAGTTCTTC. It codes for CATSDLRGGVGKQFF.

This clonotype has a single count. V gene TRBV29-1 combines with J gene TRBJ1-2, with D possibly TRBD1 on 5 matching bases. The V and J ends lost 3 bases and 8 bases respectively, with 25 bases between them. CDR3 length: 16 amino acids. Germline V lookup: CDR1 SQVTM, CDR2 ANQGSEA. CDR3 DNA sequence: TGCAGCGTTGAGCCCACAGGTAAAAAGGGCGCCCTAGGCTACACCTTC. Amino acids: CSVEPTGKKGALGYTF. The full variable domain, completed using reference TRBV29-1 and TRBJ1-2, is SAVISQKPSRDICQRGTSLTIQCQVDSQVTMMFWYRQQPGQSLTLIATANQGSEATYESGFVIDKFPISRPNLTFSTLTVSNMSPEDSSIYLCSVEPTGKKGALGYTFGSGTRLTVV.

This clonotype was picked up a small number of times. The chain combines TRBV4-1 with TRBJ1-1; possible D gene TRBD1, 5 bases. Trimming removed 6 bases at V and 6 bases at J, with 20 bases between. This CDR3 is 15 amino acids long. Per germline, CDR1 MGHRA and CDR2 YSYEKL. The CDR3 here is CASSRTPGLPSEAFF. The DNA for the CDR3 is TGCGCCAGCAGTCGAACCCCGGGACTACCCTCTGAAGCTTTCTTT.

The DNA for the CDR3 is TGTGCCAGCAGTCCGGGACGGAGCTATGGCTACACCTTC. The encoded protein is CASSPGRSYGYTF. The chain links TRBV27 to TRBJ1-2, with a tentative D call TRBD1 (5 bases). The V end lost 5 bases, the J end lost 4 bases, and 11 bases lay between the germline ends. The CDR3 length is 13 residues. CDR1 MNHEY and CDR2 SMNVEV come from the germline V gene (reference sequence).

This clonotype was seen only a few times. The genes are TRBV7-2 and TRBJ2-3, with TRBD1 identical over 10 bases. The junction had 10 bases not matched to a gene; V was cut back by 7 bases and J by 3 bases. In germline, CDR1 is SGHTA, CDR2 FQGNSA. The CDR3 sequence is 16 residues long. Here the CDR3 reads CASTHIRDRGTDTQYF. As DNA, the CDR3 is TGTGCCAGCACCCATATTCGGGACAGGGGAACAGATACGCAGTATTTT.

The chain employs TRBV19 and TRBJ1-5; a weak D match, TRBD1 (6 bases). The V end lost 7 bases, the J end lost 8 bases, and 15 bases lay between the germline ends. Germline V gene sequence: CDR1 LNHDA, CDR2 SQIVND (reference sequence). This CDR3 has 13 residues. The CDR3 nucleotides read TGTGCCAGTACCTACAGGGCCCATGAGCCCCAGCATTTT. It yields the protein CASTYRAHEPQHF.

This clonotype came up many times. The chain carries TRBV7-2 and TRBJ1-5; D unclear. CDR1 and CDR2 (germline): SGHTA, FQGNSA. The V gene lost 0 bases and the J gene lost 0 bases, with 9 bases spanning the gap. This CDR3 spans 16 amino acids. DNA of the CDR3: TGTGCCAGCAGCTTAGCTGGGCCCCATAGCAATCAGCCCCAGCATTTT. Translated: CASSLAGPHSNQPQHF.

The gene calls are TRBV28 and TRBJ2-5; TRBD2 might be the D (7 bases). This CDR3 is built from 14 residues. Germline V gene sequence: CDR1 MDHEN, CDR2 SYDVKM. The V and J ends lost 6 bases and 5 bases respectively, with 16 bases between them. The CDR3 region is CASSSGGLPETQYF. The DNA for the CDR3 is TGTGCCAGCAGCTCGGGGGGCTTGCCGGAGACCCAGTACTTC.

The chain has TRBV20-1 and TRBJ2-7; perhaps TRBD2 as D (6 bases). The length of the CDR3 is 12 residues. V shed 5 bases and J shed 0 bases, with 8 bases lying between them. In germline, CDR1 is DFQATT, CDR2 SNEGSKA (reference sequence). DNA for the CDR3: TGCAGTGCTGGCGGGGACTCCTACGAGCAGTACTTC. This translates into CSAGGDSYEQYF.

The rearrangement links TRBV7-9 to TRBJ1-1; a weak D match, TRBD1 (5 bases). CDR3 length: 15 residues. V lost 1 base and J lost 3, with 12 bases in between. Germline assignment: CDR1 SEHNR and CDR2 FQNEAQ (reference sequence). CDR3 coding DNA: TGTGCCAGCAGCTTAGAGTGGGGCATGGACACTGAAGCTTTCTTT. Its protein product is CASSLEWGMDTEAFF. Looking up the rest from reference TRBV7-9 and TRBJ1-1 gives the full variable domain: DTGVSQNPRHKITKRGQNVTFRCDPISEHNRLYWYRQTLGQGPEFLTYFQNEAQLEKSRLLSDRFSAERPKGSFSTLEIQRTEQGDSAMYLCASSLEWGMDTEAFFGQGTRLTVV.

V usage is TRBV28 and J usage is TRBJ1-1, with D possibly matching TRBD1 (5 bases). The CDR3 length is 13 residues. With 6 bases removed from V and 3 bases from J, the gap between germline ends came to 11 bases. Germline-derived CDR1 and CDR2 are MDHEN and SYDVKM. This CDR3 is CASSNWGYTEAFF. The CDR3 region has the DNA TGTGCCAGCAGCAATTGGGGGTACACTGAAGCTTTCTTT.

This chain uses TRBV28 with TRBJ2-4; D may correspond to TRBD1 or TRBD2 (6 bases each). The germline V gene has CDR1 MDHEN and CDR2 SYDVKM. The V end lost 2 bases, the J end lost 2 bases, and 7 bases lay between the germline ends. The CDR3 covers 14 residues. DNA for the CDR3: TGTGCCAGCAGTTTACGGGGGCCCAAAAACATTCAGTACTTC. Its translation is CASSLRGPKNIQYF.

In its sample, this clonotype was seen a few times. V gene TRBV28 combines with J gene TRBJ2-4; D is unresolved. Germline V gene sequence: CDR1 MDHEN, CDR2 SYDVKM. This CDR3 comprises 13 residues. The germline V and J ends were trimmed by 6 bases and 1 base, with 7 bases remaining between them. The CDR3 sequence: CASRASAKNIQYF. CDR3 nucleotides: TGTGCCAGCAGGGCCTCGGCCAAAAACATTCAGTACTTC.

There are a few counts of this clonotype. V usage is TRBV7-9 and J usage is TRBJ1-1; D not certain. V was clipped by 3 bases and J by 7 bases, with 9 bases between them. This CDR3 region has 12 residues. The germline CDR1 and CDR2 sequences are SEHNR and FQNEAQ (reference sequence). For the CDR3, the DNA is TGTGCCAGCAGCTTCCCGAGATATGAAGCTTTCTTT. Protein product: CASSFPRYEAFF.

This chain's CDR3 is CASSLGFRVRETQYF. CDR3 sequence (DNA): TGTGCCAGCAGCTTAGGGTTCAGGGTTCGAGAGACCCAGTACTTC. This sequence joins TRBV7-2 and TRBJ2-5, with D possibly TRBD1 on 5 matching bases. The length of the CDR3 is 15 residues. V shed 1 base and J shed 4 bases, with 13 bases lying between them. The germline V gene has CDR1 SGHTA and CDR2 FQGNSA.

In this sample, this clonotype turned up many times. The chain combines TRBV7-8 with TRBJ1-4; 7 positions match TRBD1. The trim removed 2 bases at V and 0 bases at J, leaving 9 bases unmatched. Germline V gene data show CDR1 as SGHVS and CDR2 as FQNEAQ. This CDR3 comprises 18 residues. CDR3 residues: CASSLSWKGTATNEKLFF. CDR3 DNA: TGTGCCAGCAGCTTATCATGGAAAGGGACAGCAACTAATGAAAAACTGTTTTTT.

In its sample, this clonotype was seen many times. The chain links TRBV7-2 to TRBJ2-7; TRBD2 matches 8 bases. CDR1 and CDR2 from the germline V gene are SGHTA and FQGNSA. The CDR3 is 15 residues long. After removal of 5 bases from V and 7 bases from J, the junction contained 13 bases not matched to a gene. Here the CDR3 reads CASSLSAAGAREQYF. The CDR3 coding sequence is TGTGCCAGCAGCCTATCCGCAGCGGGGGCCAGGGAGCAGTACTTC.

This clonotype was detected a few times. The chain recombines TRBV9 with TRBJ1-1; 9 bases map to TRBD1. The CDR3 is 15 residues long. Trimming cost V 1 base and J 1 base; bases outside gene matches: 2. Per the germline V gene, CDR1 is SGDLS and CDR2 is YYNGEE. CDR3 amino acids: CASSVQDRGNTEAFF. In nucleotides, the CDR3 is TGTGCCAGCAGCGTACAGGACAGGGGGAACACTGAAGCTTTCTTT.